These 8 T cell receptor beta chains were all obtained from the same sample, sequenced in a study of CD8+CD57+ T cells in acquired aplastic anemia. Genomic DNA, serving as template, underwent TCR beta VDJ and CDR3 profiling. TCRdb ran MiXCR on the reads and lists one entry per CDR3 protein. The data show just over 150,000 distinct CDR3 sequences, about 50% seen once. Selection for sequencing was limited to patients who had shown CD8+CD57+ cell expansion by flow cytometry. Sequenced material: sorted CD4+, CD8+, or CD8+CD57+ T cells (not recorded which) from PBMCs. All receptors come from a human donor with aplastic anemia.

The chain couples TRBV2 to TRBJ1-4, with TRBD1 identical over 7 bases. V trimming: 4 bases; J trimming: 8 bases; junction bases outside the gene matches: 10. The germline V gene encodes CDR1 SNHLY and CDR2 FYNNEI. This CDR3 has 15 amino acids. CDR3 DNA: TGTGCCAGCAGTGTCGAACAGGGGAACTCGGAAAAACTGTTTTTT. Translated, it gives CASSVEQGNSEKLFF.

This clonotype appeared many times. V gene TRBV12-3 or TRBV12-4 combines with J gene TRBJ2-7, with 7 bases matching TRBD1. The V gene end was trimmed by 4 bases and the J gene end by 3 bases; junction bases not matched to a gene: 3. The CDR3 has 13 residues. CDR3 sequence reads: CASSSGQDYEQYF. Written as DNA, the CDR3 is TGTGCCAGCAGTTCCGGACAGGACTACGAGCAGTACTTC.

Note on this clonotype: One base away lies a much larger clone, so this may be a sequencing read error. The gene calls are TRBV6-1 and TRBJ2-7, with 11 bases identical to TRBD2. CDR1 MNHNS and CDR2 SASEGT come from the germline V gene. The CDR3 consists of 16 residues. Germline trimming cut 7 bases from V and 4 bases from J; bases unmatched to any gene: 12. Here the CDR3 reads CASIPGKGLAEYEQYF. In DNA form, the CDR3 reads TGTGCCAGCATCCCCGGTAAGGGACTAGCGGAATACGAGCAGTACTTC.

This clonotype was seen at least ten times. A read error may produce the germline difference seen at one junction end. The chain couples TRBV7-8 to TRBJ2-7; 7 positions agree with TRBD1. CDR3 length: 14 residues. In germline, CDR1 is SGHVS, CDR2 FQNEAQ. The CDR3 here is CASTLGTDTYEQYF. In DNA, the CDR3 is TGTGCCAGCACCTTAGGGACAGACACCTACGAGCAGTACTTC. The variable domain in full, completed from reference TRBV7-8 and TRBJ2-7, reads GAGVSQSPRYKVAKRGQDVALRCDPISGHVSLFWYQQALGQGPEFLTYFQNEAQLDKSGLPSDRFFAERPEGSVSTLKIQRTQQEDSAVYLCASTLGTDTYEQYFGPGTRLTVT.

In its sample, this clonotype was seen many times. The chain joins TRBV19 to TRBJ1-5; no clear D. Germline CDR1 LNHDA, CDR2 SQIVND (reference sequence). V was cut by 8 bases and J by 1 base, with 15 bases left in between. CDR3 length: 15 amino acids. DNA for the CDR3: TGTGCCAGTGACGACTCTTCCTGGAGCAATCAGCCCCAGCATTTT. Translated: CASDDSSWSNQPQHF. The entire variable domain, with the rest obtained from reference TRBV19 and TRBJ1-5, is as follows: DGGITQSPKYLFRKEGQNVTLSCEQNLNHDAMYWYRQDPGQGLRLIYYSQIVNDFQKGDIAEGYSVSREKKESFPLTVTSAQKNPTAFYLCASDDSSWSNQPQHFGDGTRLSIL.

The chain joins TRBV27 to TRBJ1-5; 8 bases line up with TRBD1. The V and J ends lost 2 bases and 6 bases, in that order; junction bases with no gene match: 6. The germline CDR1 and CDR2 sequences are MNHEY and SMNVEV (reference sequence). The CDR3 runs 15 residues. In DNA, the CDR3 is TGTGCCAGCAGTTTAGGGCCAGGGGGCCCTCAGCCCCAGCATTTT. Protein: CASSLGPGGPQPQHF.

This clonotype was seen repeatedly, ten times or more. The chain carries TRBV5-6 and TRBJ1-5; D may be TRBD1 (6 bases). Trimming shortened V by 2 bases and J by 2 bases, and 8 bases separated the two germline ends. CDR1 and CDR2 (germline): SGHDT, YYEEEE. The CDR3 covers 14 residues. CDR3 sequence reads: CASSFWTGNQPQHF. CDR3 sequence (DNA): TGTGCCAGCAGCTTCTGGACAGGCAATCAGCCCCAGCATTTT.

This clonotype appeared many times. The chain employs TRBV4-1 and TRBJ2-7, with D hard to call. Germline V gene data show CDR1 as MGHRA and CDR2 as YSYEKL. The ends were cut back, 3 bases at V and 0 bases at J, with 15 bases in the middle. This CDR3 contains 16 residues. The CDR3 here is CASSQATDGPSYEQYF. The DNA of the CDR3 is TGCGCCAGCAGCCAGGCCACAGACGGCCCCTCCTACGAGCAGTACTTC.